This TCR beta chain was identified during a study of T cell responses to AZD1222 COVID-19 vaccine. Study conclusions and caveats: The reported proportion of spike-specific TCRs targeting unmutated variant regions was nearly half. Donors in the cohort were predominantly white British and more often female, and clonal diversity was possibly underestimated. Spike-specific TCRs gained breadth and depth after people received two AZD1222 doses.

With respect to this clone: Its antigen is not identified.

Only in-frame clones appear in the TCRdb table, and some are missing; sequencing was by immunoSEQ multiplex PCR. This table has about 39,000 clones, 80% to 95% appearing once. Second doses at about 4 or about 12 weeks were pooled. The sequence derives from an adult who received the AZD1222 COVID-19 vaccine. Material: peripheral blood, obtained 28 days after the second AZD1222 dose.

The CDR3 protein is CSASSGQGGNQPQHF. The CDR3 region has the DNA TGCAGTGCTAGTTCCGGACAGGGCGGCAATCAGCCCCAGCATTTT. J is TRBJ1-5 and V is TRBV20-1; TRBD1 aligns across 8 bases. V lost 3 bases and J lost 2; bases outside the gene matches: 6. CDR1 and CDR2 from the germline V gene are DFQATT and SNEGSKA (reference sequence). This CDR3 contains 15 residues.